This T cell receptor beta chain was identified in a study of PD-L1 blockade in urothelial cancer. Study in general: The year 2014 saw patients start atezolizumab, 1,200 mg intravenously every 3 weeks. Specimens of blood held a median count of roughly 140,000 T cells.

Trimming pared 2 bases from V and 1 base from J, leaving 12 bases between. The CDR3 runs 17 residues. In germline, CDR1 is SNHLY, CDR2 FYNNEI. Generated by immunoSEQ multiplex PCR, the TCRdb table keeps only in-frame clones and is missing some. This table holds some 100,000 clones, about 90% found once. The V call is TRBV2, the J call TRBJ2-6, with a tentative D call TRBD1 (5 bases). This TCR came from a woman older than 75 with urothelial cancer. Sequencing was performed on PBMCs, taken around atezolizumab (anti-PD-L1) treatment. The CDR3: CASSETGYGSGANVLTF. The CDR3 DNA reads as TGTGCCAGCAGTGAAACAGGATACGGTTCTGGGGCCAACGTCCTGACTTTC.